Shown below are 25 T cell receptor beta chains from a single sample sequenced in a study of somatic mutations in cytotoxic T cells in rheumatoid arthritis. The assay was immunoSEQ multiplex PCR, and TCRdb's table has in-frame clones only and misses some. Here the sample spans tens of thousands of clones, more than 75% being singletons. Sequencing was carried out using CD8+ T cells sorted from blood. The receptors come from an adult with rheumatoid arthritis.

The CDR3 DNA sequence: TGTGCCAGCAGCTTTGAGCCGAACACCGGGGAGCTGTTTTTT. Translating it yields CASSFEPNTGELFF. This chain connects TRBV7-9 to TRBJ2-2; no firm D call. The V and J ends lost 3 bases and 0 bases respectively, with 5 bases between them. Germline CDR1 and CDR2: SEHNR and FQNEAQ (reference sequence). The CDR3 contains 14 residues.

The rearrangement links TRBV30 to TRBJ2-1; no clear D. CDR1 is GTSNPN and CDR2 is SVGIG in the germline V gene (reference sequence). V shed 0 bases and J shed 6 bases, with 12 bases lying between them. The CDR3 extends over 14 amino acids. The CDR3 spells CAWSVRFTPNEQFF. CDR3 bases: TGTGCCTGGAGTGTAAGATTCACCCCCAATGAGCAGTTCTTC.

The rearrangement uses TRBV5-1 and TRBJ2-7; no firm D call. Germline values: CDR1 SGHRS, CDR2 YFSETQ. Trimming cost V 5 bases and J 3 bases, with 15 bases left between them. The CDR3 totals 14 residues. In DNA, the CDR3 is TGCGCCAGCAGTAGAAACGAAATTTACTACGAGCAGTACTTC. This sequence encodes CASSRNEIYYEQYF. The entire variable domain, with the rest obtained from reference TRBV5-1 and TRBJ2-7, is as follows: KAGVTQTPRYLIKTRGQQVTLSCSPISGHRSVSWYQQTPGQGLQFLFEYFSETQRNKGNFPGRFSGRQFSNSRSEMNVSTLELGDSALYLCASSRNEIYYEQYFGPGTRLTVT.

This chain uses TRBV7-8 with TRBJ2-2; D is undetermined. The CDR3 runs 12 residues. Germline CDR1 and CDR2: SGHVS and FQNEAQ. The ends were cut back, 1 base at V and 6 bases at J, with 3 bases in the middle. CDR3 in amino acids: CASSLGSGELFF. CDR3 bases: TGTGCCAGCAGCTTAGGTTCCGGGGAGCTGTTTTTT.

The chain joins TRBV10-3 to TRBJ2-2; 11 nucleotides align to TRBD2. This CDR3 has 13 amino acids. Germline CDR1 is ENHRY and CDR2 is SYGVKD. J lost 6 bases, V lost 9 bases, and 3 bases had no gene match. The CDR3 sequence: CAILAGGAGELFF. CDR3 in DNA: TGTGCCATTCTAGCGGGAGGCGCCGGGGAGCTGTTTTTT.

V usage is TRBV7-6 and J usage is TRBJ2-1; 7 bases map to TRBD1. The germline gives CDR1 SGHVS, CDR2 FNYEAQ. With 0 bases clipped from V and 0 bases from J, the junction kept 17 bases outside the gene matches. The CDR3 extends over 21 amino acids. The CDR3 DNA follows: TGTGCCAGCAGCTTAGCAGGCGGTCTTAGGACAGGACGGAGCTCCTACAATGAGCAGTTCTTC. It is translated as CASSLAGGLRTGRSSYNEQFF.

The J gene is TRBJ1-2, the V gene TRBV7-9; no clear D gene. Trimming left V 4 bases short and J 4 bases short, with 10 bases between. There are 13 residues in the CDR3. Per germline, CDR1 SEHNR and CDR2 FQNEAQ (reference sequence). The CDR3 DNA is TGTGCCAGCAGCTCCGAACTCTTCTATGGCTACACCTTC. Encoded protein: CASSSELFYGYTF.

This clone turned up a few times. V gene TRBV19 combines with J gene TRBJ2-7, with a weak D call TRBD2 (6 bases). Trimming pared 6 bases from V and 2 bases from J, leaving 14 bases between. The CDR3 extends over 14 amino acids. CDR1 is LNHDA and CDR2 is SQIVND in the germline V gene (reference sequence). The CDR3 DNA is TGTGCCAGTAGGCCCAGCGGAGGGGCCTACGAGCAGTACTTC. It codes for CASRPSGGAYEQYF.

J is TRBJ1-1 and V is TRBV6-5; D possibly corresponds to TRBD1 (6 bases). The CDR3 has 13 residues. The V end lost 4 bases, the J end lost 2 bases, and 8 bases lay between the germline ends. Germline V CDR1 and CDR2: MNHEY, SVGAGI. This CDR3 is CASSLGTNTEAFF. The CDR3 region has the DNA TGTGCCAGCAGTTTAGGGACAAACACTGAAGCTTTCTTT.

The V and J genes are TRBV6-5 and TRBJ2-7; D is possibly TRBD1 or TRBD2 (5 bases each). Trimming shortened V by 5 bases and J by 5 bases, and 13 bases separated the two germline ends. Germline CDR1 and CDR2: MNHEY and SVGAGI. CDR3 length: 13 amino acids. CDR3 coding DNA: TGTGCCAGCAGTACGTGGGACCAAAACGAGCAGTACTTC. It translates to CASSTWDQNEQYF.

This clone was counted between two and nine times. This chain connects TRBV19 to TRBJ1-2; D perhaps matches TRBD1 (6 bases). This CDR3 has 13 amino acids. Germline V CDR1 and CDR2: LNHDA, SQIVND (reference sequence). Trimming shortened V by 6 bases and J by 6 bases, and 14 bases separated the two germline ends. The DNA of the CDR3 is TGTGCCAGTAGAAGGGGGACCTTTGATGGCTACACCTTC. It encodes CASRRGTFDGYTF.

The J gene is TRBJ2-1, the V gene TRBV10-3; D may be TRBD2 (5 bases). Trimming cost V 0 bases and J 2 bases, with 11 bases left between them. The CDR3 loop spans 16 amino acids. Looked up from germline, CDR1 is ENHRY and CDR2 is SYGVKD. The DNA of the CDR3 is TGTGCCATCAGTGAGTCGGGATCGGAGGCCTACAATGAGCAGTTCTTC. It codes for CAISESGSEAYNEQFF.

Points on this clone: The sample has other DNA sequences that encode this CDR3 too. This chain joins TRBV7-9 and TRBJ2-1; D ambiguous. In germline, CDR1 is SEHNR, CDR2 FQNEAQ (reference sequence). V lost 5 bases to trimming and J lost 4 bases, with 6 bases between them. This CDR3 is 12 amino acids long. The CDR3 is CASSLGYNEQFF. The CDR3 DNA reads TGTGCCAGCAGCCTCGGATACAATGAGCAGTTCTTC.

This clone was counted a few times. V is TRBV5-5 and J is TRBJ2-7; TRBD2 aligns across 9 bases. CDR1 is SGHKS and CDR2 is YYEKEE in the germline V gene (reference sequence). Trimming took 5 bases from V and 6 from J; bases not matched to a gene: 12. CDR3 length: 15 amino acids. The CDR3 DNA reads TGTGCCAGCAGACTGTTCTTAGCGGGAGAGCTCGAGCAGTACTTC. It codes for CASRLFLAGELEQYF.

The rearrangement links TRBV14 to TRBJ2-1, with TRBD2 identical over 13 bases. The CDR3 has 15 amino acids. Trimming removed 5 bases from V and 9 bases from J; junction bases left unmatched: 7. Germline assignment: CDR1 SGHDN and CDR2 FVKESK. This CDR3 is CASSIGLAGEGEQFF. CDR3 DNA sequence: TGTGCCAGCAGCATTGGACTAGCGGGAGAGGGTGAGCAGTTCTTC.

This sequence joins TRBV30 and TRBJ2-7; D may be TRBD2 (5 bases). Germline values: CDR1 GTSNPN, CDR2 SVGIG (reference sequence). The CDR3 extends over 14 amino acids. Trimming took off 2 bases at V and 6 bases at J, with 17 bases between the two ends. The CDR3 bases are TGTGCCTGGAGTTGGACTGGGTCGTCTGGCGAGCAGTACTTC. The encoded protein is CAWSWTGSSGEQYF.

The V gene is TRBV29-1, the J gene TRBJ2-7; TRBD1 matches 7 bases. The CDR3 loop spans 13 amino acids. Germline V CDR1 and CDR2: SQVTM, ANQGSEA. V gave up 7 bases and J gave up 6 bases; unmatched junction bases: 12. In DNA form, the CDR3 reads TGCAGCGGGATTGACAGGGAAGGGTTCGAGCAGTACTTC. Translation: CSGIDREGFEQYF.

J is TRBJ2-7 and V is TRBV7-7, with D possibly being TRBD1 (6 bases). The CDR3 runs 15 residues. V was pared by 1 base and J by 3 bases, with 13 bases between. Germline V gene data show CDR1 as SSHAT and CDR2 as FNYEAQ (reference sequence). The CDR3 loop is CASSLEGQKDYEQYF. DNA for the CDR3: TGTGCCAGCAGCTTAGAGGGACAAAAAGACTACGAGCAGTACTTC.

The V and J genes are TRBV2 and TRBJ1-1; D unresolved. Germline V gene sequence: CDR1 SNHLY, CDR2 FYNNEI. The V end lost 7 bases, the J end lost 2 bases, and 14 bases lay between the germline ends. The CDR3 sequence is 14 residues long. The CDR3: CASMAPGLNTEAFF. CDR3 coding DNA: TGTGCCAGCATGGCACCGGGTCTAAACACTGAAGCTTTCTTT.

The chain recombines TRBV13 with TRBJ2-4; the match to TRBD1 covers 7 bases. Germline assignment: CDR1 PRHDT and CDR2 FYEKMQ (reference sequence). Trimming removed 2 bases from V and 1 base from J; junction bases left unmatched: 2. This CDR3 spans 15 amino acids. The CDR3 DNA is TGTGCCAGCAGCTTAATAGGGGGCGCCAAAAACATTCAGTACTTC. It is translated as CASSLIGGAKNIQYF. Based on the CDR3 plus reference TRBV13 and TRBJ2-4, the full variable domain is AAGVIQSPRHLIKEKRETATLKCYPIPRHDTVYWYQQGPGQDPQFLISFYEKMQSDKGSIPDRFSAQQFSDYHSELNMSSLELGDSALYFCASSLIGGAKNIQYFGAGTRLSVL.

V usage is TRBV19 and J usage is TRBJ1-1, with D perhaps matching TRBD1 (6 bases). Germline V gene lookup returns CDR1 LNHDA and CDR2 SQIVND (reference sequence). Deletions cut 8 bases from V and 1 base from J, with 8 bases between. CDR3 size: 12 residues. CDR3 bases: TGTGCCAGTCGAGGGGGGAACACTGAAGCTTTCTTT. The encoded protein is CASRGGNTEAFF.

Points on this clone: The sample has other DNA sequences that encode this CDR3 too. This chain joins TRBV29-1 and TRBJ2-7; possible D gene TRBD2, 5 bases. This CDR3 is built from 13 residues. V dropped 6 bases and J dropped 5 bases, with 17 bases sitting between them. Germline CDR1 and CDR2: SQVTM and ANQGSEA. As DNA, the CDR3 is TGCAGCGTATCGGGGATCCTTGAGGACGAGCAGTACTTC. As protein: CSVSGILEDEQYF.

V gene TRBV10-3 combines with J gene TRBJ2-7, with TRBD2 matching 12 bases. The CDR3 contains 16 residues. Per germline, CDR1 ENHRY and CDR2 SYGVKD. V shed 1 base, J shed 5 bases, and the junction held 6 bases outside the gene matches. The CDR3 DNA reads as TGTGCCATCAGTGAGTTAGGACTAGCGGGATTGAACGAGCAGTACTTC. Translating gives CAISELGLAGLNEQYF.

This clone was seen more than once but under ten times. This sequence joins TRBV19 and TRBJ1-2; D gene uncertain. The CDR3 spans 15 residues. The V end was cut by 0 bases, the J end by 2 bases, with 10 bases between. In germline, CDR1 is LNHDA, CDR2 SQIVND (reference sequence). The CDR3 sequence: CASSIEEESNYGYTF. The DNA for the CDR3 is TGTGCCAGTAGTATAGAGGAAGAGTCCAACTATGGCTACACCTTC.

DNA of the CDR3: TGTGCCAGCAGCTCCACCAGTGGGGAGCTGTTTTTT. It encodes CASSSTSGELFF. The chain links TRBV5-4 to TRBJ2-2; D is undetermined. The CDR3 spans 12 residues. CDR1 and CDR2 from the germline V gene are SGHNT and YYREEE (reference sequence). Between the trimmed V and J ends, which lost 3 bases and 8 bases, there was a span of 8 bases.